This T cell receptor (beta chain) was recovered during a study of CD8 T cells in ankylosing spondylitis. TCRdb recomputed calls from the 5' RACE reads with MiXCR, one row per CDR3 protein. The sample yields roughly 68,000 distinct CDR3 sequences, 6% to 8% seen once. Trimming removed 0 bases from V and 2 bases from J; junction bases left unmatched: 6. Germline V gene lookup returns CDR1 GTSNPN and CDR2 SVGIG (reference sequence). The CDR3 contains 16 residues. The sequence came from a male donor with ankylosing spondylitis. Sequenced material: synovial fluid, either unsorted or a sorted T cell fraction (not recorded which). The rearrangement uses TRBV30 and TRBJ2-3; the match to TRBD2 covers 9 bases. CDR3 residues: CAWSVQLAGFTDTQYF. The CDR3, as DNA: TGTGCCTGGAGTGTACAACTAGCGGGTTTCACAGATACGCAGTATTTT.